What follows are 22 T cell receptor beta chains derived from one specimen sequenced in a study of glioma-infiltrating T cells. The iRepertoire nested amplicon-rescue multiplex PCR amplified TCR alpha and beta CDR3s from RNA. TCRdb independently ran MiXCR on the multiplex PCR reads; one entry per CDR3 protein. The sample includes roughly 40,000 distinct CDR3 sequences, around 20% of them seen just once. Sequencing input: glioma tissue, nonneoplastic brain tissue, or PBMCs (not recorded which). The receptor set was obtained from a human donor with low-grade glioma or glioblastoma, undergoing nonglioma brain surgery, or in good health (not recorded which).

This clonotype is medium-sized by share. The V call is TRBV27, the J call TRBJ1-5; 8 nucleotides align to TRBD1. The CDR3 totals 15 residues. CDR1 MNHEY and CDR2 SMNVEV come from the germline V gene (reference sequence). Unmatched junction bases numbered 11, after V lost 10 bases and J lost 3 bases. In nucleotides, the CDR3 is TGTGCCACCGCGGACAGGGCCGGTTTCAATCAGCCCCAGCATTTT. It is translated as CATADRAGFNQPQHF.

This clonotype was seen repeatedly, ten times or more. CDR3 loop: CASSPATNEKLFF. The CDR3 DNA reads as TGTGCCAGCTCACCTGCAACTAATGAAAAACTGTTTTTT. The V call is TRBV18, the J call TRBJ1-4; D gene uncertain. The CDR3 is 13 residues long. Germline CDR1 is KGHSH and CDR2 is LQKENI. V was cut by 3 bases and J by 0 bases, with 2 bases left in between.

This clonotype has a count of ten or more. This sequence joins TRBV20-1 and TRBJ2-1; tentatively, D is TRBD1 (5 bases). In germline, CDR1 is DFQATT, CDR2 SNEGSKA (reference sequence). Trimming took 3 bases from V and 1 from J, leaving 7 bases between them. This CDR3 comprises 13 residues. CDR3: CSARQGSYNEQFF. The CDR3 DNA sequence: TGCAGTGCTAGGCAGGGTTCCTACAATGAGCAGTTCTTC.

This clonotype was seen ten or more times. The chain combines TRBV7-9 with TRBJ2-2; D is perhaps TRBD1 (5 bases). V was clipped by 6 bases and J by 5 bases, with 13 bases between them. CDR1 is SEHNR and CDR2 is FQNEAQ in the germline V gene (reference sequence). The CDR3 sequence is 14 residues long. The CDR3, as DNA: TGTGCCAGCAGAAATTACAGGTCAACCGGGGAGCTGTTTTTT. Translation gives CASRNYRSTGELFF.

This clonotype was picked up a small number of times. A read error may explain this, as a much larger clone is one base away. The V gene is TRBV28, the J gene TRBJ2-3, with 7 positions matching TRBD1. V lost 4 bases, J lost 4 bases, and 20 bases stayed unmatched. Germline V CDR1 and CDR2: MDHEN, SYDVKM. The CDR3 runs to 19 residues. The chain's CDR3 is CASSSDQIIQGMGADTQYF. In DNA form, the CDR3 reads TGTGCCAGCAGTTCCGACCAAATCATACAGGGGATGGGTGCAGATACGCAGTATTTT.

This clonotype was seen more than once but under ten times. The chain uses TRBV5-6 and TRBJ1-5, with 7 bases lining up with TRBD1. The CDR3 covers 14 residues. Per germline, CDR1 SGHDT and CDR2 YYEEEE. J gave up 6 bases and V 0 bases, and 3 bases lay outside the gene matches. The CDR3 DNA reads as TGTGCCAGCAGCTTGGGAGGGGGCAGTCAGCCCCAGCATTTT. This sequence encodes CASSLGGGSQPQHF.

This clonotype occurred a few times. J is TRBJ2-7 and V is TRBV7-9; D is perhaps TRBD2 (7 bases). In germline, CDR1 is SEHNR, CDR2 FQNEAQ (reference sequence). Trimming removed 9 bases at V and 3 bases at J, with 21 bases between. The CDR3 totals 15 residues. The CDR3 DNA is TGTGCCAGTATGGGGGAGGGGGGGGCTATCTACGAGCAGTACGTC. Its protein product is CASMGEGGAIYEQYV.

This clonotype is labeled as medium-sized. The V and J genes are TRBV27 and TRBJ1-5; D gene ambiguous. There are 12 residues in the CDR3. V gave up 3 bases and J gave up 6 bases, with 6 bases separating them. CDR1 and CDR2 from the germline V gene are MNHEY and SMNVEV (reference sequence). This chain's CDR3 is CASSFFGQPQHF. In DNA form, the CDR3 reads TGTGCCAGCAGTTTTTTCGGTCAGCCCCAGCATTTT.

A word on this clonotype: A much larger clone lies a single base off, so this may be a read error. This sequence joins TRBV28 and TRBJ2-1; 10 bases match TRBD2. The CDR3 consists of 15 residues. Germline CDR1 reads MDHEN; CDR2 reads SYDVKM. Trimming cost V 5 bases and J 10 bases; bases outside gene matches: 11. Written as DNA, the CDR3 is TGTGCCAGCAGTGGGGGTAGCGGGGGGAGGTACGAGCAGTTCTTC. Protein sequence: CASSGGSGGRYEQFF.

This clonotype has a count of ten or more. The CDR3 nucleotides are TGTGCCAGCAGCTTCACAGGGTTCGAGCAGTACTTC. The encoded protein is CASSFTGFEQYF. This chain uses TRBV2 with TRBJ2-7; perhaps TRBD1 as D (6 bases). This CDR3 spans 12 amino acids. V was pared by 6 bases and J by 6 bases, with 12 bases between. Germline loops: CDR1 SNHLY, CDR2 FYNNEI.

This clonotype was observed many times. The gene calls are TRBV6-2 or TRBV6-3 and TRBJ1-3; D gene ambiguous. The V end lost 5 bases, the J end lost 6 bases, and 11 bases lay between the germline ends. The CDR3 covers 13 residues. Germline CDR1 and CDR2: MNHEY and SVGEGT. The CDR3 reads CASSPLGANTIYF. CDR3 nucleotide sequence: TGTGCCAGCAGTCCCCTCGGCGCAAACACCATATATTTT.

V is TRBV28 and J is TRBJ2-1; 7 bases align to TRBD1. The germline V gene has CDR1 MDHEN and CDR2 SYDVKM. V was pared by 3 bases and J by 8 bases, with 7 bases of the junction left unmatched. The CDR3 consists of 14 residues. CDR3 in amino acids: CASSFYNRGDEQFF. DNA for the CDR3: TGTGCCAGCAGTTTTTATAACAGGGGAGATGAGCAGTTCTTC.

Many counts were recorded for this clonotype. The rearrangement joins TRBV6-4 to TRBJ2-3; 8 nucleotides align to TRBD2. The CDR3 consists of 14 residues. CDR1 and CDR2 (germline): MRHNA, SNTAGT. After removal of 3 bases from V and 1 base from J, the junction contained 0 bases not matched to a gene. Written as DNA, the CDR3 is TGTGCCAGCAGTGAGCGGGGGGGCACAGATACGCAGTATTTT. Translating gives CASSERGGTDTQYF.

Comment on this clonotype: A read error is possible here, since a much larger clone lies one base away. This chain joins TRBV25-1 and TRBJ1-1, with no clear D. The CDR3 is made up of 12 amino acids. CDR1 is MGHDK and CDR2 is SYGVNS in the germline V gene. Trimming removed 7 bases from V and 0 bases from J, with 6 bases in between. CDR3 bases: TGTGCCAGCATGACGGTGAACACTGAAGCTTTCTTT. Protein sequence: CASMTVNTEAFF.

A remark on this clonotype: Being one base from a much bigger clone, this may be a read error. V is TRBV7-8 and J is TRBJ2-2, with 8 nucleotides matching TRBD1. The germline gives CDR1 SGHVS, CDR2 FQNEAQ. This CDR3 is built from 18 residues. CDR3 region: CASGLVGQGWQGTGELFF. In DNA form, the CDR3 reads TGTGCCAGCGGCTTAGTAGGACAGGGCTGGCAAGGCACCGGGGAGCTGTTTTTT.

This clonotype was detected a few times. The V call is TRBV5-1, the J call TRBJ2-3; D uncertain. V was trimmed by 0 bases and J by 1 base, leaving 6 bases between them. This CDR3 is 14 amino acids long. Per the germline V gene, CDR1 is SGHRS and CDR2 is YFSETQ. The CDR3 spells CASSLERGTDTQYF. The CDR3, as DNA: TGCGCCAGCAGCTTGGAAAGGGGCACAGATACGCAGTATTTT.

A few counts support this clonotype. V is TRBV7-9 and J is TRBJ2-7, with unresolved D. Looked up from germline, CDR1 is SEHNR and CDR2 is FQNEAQ (reference sequence). V lost 5 bases and J 2 bases, leaving 10 bases between the germline ends. CDR3 length equals 13 residues. Here the CDR3 DNA reads TGTGCCAGCAGCCCGGTGGCGGCCTACGAGCAGTACTTC. It translates to CASSPVAAYEQYF.

With respect to this clonotype: This may be a read error: a much more frequent sequence differs by one nucleotide. V gene TRBV20-1 combines with J gene TRBJ2-7; TRBD1 or TRBD2 may be the D gene (5 bases each). Germline V lookup: CDR1 DFQATT, CDR2 SNEGSKA (reference sequence). The length of the CDR3 is 11 residues. Trimming pared 5 bases from V and 6 bases from J, leaving 11 bases between. The CDR3 sequence: CSADGGSEQYF. The CDR3, as DNA: TGCAGTGCTGATGGGGGAAGCGAGCAGTACTTC.

This clonotype turned up a few times. The chain employs TRBV29-1 and TRBJ1-4; D remains ambiguous. V was clipped by 3 bases and J by 3 bases, with 8 bases between them. Germline V gene sequence: CDR1 SQVTM, CDR2 ANQGSEA. CDR3 length equals 13 residues. CDR3 residues: CSVDLGANEKLFF. The CDR3 DNA follows: TGCAGCGTTGACCTGGGAGCTAATGAAAAACTGTTTTTT.

Comment on this clonotype: A read error may be the cause here, since a much bigger clone is one base away. This rearrangement joins TRBV13 to TRBJ2-1; no definite D call. Between the trimmed V and J ends, which lost 8 bases and 0 bases, there was a span of 14 bases. Germline CDR1 is PRHDT and CDR2 is FYEKMQ (reference sequence). The CDR3 consists of 15 residues. The CDR3 DNA follows: TGTGCCAGCGGTCGAGGTAAGAGCTCCTACAATGAGCAGTTCTTC. It is translated as CASGRGKSSYNEQFF. The whole variable domain, remainder taken from reference TRBV13 and TRBJ2-1, is AAGVIQSPRHLIKEKRETATLKCYPIPRHDTVYWYQQGPGQDPQFLISFYEKMQSDKGSIPDRFSAQQFSDYHSELNMSSLELGDSALYFCASGRGKSSYNEQFFGPGTRLTVL.

This clonotype was observed at least ten times. The rearrangement joins TRBV4-1 to TRBJ1-1; tentative D call: TRBD1 (5 bases). Germline-derived CDR1 and CDR2 are MGHRA and YSYEKL. CDR3 length equals 16 residues. V lost 0 bases and J lost 0, with 11 bases in between. The CDR3 sequence is CASSQDESGMNTEAFF. The CDR3 bases are TGCGCCAGCAGCCAAGATGAGTCAGGGATGAACACTGAAGCTTTCTTT.

At least ten counts were recorded for this clonotype. The V gene is TRBV20-1, the J gene TRBJ1-1, with TRBD1 identical over 7 bases. With 6 bases clipped from V and 1 base from J, the junction kept 2 bases outside the gene matches. Germline CDR1 is DFQATT and CDR2 is SNEGSKA (reference sequence). This CDR3 region has 12 residues. CDR3 residues: CSARTGNTEAFF. The DNA for the CDR3 is TGCAGTGCCCGGACAGGGAACACTGAAGCTTTCTTT.